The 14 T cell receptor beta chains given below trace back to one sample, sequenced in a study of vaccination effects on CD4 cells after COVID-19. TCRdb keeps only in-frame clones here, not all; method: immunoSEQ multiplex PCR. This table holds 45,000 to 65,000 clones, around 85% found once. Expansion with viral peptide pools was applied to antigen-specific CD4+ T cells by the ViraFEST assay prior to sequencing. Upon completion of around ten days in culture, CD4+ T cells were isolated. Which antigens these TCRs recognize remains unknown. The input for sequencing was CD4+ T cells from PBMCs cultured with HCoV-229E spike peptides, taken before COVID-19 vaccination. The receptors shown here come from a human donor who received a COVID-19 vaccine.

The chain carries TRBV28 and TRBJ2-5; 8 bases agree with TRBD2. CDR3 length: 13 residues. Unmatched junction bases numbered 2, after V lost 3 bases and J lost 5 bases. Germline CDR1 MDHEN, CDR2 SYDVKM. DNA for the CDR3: TGTGCCAGCAGTTTGGGCGGGAGGGAGACCCAGTACTTC. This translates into CASSLGGRETQYF.

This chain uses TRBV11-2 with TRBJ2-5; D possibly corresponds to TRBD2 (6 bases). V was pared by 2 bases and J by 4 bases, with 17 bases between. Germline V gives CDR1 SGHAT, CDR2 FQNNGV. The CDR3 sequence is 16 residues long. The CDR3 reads CASSLTLAPVAETQYF. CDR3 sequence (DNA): TGTGCCAGCAGCTTAACCCTAGCGCCCGTTGCAGAGACCCAGTACTTC.

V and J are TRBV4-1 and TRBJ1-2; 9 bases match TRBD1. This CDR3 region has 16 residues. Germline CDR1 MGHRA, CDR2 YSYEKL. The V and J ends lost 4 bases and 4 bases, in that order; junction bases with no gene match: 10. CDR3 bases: TGCGCCAGCAGCCCGGGACAGGGACCCCTTCGCTATGGCTACACCTTC. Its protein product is CASSPGQGPLRYGYTF.

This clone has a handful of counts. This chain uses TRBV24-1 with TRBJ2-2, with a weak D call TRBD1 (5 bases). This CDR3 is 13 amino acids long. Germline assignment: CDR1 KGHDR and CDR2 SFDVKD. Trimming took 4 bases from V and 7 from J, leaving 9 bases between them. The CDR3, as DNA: TGTGCCACCAGTGAAAGACAGTTCGGGGAGCTGTTTTTT. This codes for CATSERQFGELFF.

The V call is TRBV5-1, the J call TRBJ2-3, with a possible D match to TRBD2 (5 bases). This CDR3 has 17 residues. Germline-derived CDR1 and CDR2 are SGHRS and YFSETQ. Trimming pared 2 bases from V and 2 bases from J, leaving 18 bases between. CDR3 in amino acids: CASSFSGLLGSTDTQYF. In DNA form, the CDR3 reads TGCGCCAGCAGCTTTTCAGGCCTACTAGGTTCCACAGATACGCAGTATTTT. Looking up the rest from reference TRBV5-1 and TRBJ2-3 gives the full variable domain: KAGVTQTPRYLIKTRGQQVTLSCSPISGHRSVSWYQQTPGQGLQFLFEYFSETQRNKGNFPGRFSGRQFSNSRSEMNVSTLELGDSALYLCASSFSGLLGSTDTQYFGPGTRLTVL.

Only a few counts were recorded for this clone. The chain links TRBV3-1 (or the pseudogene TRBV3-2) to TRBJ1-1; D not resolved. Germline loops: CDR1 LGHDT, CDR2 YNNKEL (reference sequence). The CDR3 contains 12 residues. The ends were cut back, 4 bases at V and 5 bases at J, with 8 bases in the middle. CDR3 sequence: CASSRGWTEAFF. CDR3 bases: TGTGCCAGCAGCCGAGGGTGGACTGAAGCTTTCTTT.

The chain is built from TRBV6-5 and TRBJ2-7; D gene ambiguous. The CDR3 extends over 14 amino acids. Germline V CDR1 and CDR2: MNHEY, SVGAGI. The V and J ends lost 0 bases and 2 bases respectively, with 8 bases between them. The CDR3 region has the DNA TGTGCCAGCAGTTACTCGCTGGGTCCCTACGAGCAGTACGTC. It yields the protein CASSYSLGPYEQYV.

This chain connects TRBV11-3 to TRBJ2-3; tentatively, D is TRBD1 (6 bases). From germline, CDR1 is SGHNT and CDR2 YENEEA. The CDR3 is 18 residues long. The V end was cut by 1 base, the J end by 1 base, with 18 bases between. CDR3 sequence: CASSLGGSRQVRTDTQYF. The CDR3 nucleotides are TGTGCCAGCAGCTTAGGGGGTAGTCGACAGGTCCGCACAGATACGCAGTATTTT. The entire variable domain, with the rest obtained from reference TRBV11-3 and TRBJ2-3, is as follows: EAGVVQSPRYKIIEKKQPVAFWCNPISGHNTLYWYLQNLGQGPELLIRYENEEAVDDSQLPKDRFSAERLKGVDSTLKIQPAELGDSAVYLCASSLGGSRQVRTDTQYFGPGTRLTVL.

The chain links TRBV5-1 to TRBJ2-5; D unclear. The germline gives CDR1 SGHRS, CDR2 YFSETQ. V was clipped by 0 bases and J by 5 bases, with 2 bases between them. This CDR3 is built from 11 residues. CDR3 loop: CASSLVETQYF. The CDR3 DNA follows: TGCGCCAGCAGCTTGGTCGAGACCCAGTACTTC.

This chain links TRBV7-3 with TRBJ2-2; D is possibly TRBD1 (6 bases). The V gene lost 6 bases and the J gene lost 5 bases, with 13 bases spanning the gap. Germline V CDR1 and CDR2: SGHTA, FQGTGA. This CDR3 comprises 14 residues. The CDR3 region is CASRTGLGTGELFF. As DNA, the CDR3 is TGTGCCAGCAGAACAGGGTTGGGGACCGGGGAGCTGTTTTTT.

CDR3 DNA: TGCGCCAGCAGCTTCATCCCGGGGGCCGGCCGGAATGAGCAGTTCTTC. Protein sequence: CASSFIPGAGRNEQFF. This sequence joins TRBV5-1 and TRBJ2-1, with D perhaps matching TRBD1 or TRBD2 (6 bases each). V was cut by 2 bases and J by 7 bases, with 19 bases left in between. Germline V CDR1 and CDR2: SGHRS, YFSETQ. The CDR3 totals 16 residues.

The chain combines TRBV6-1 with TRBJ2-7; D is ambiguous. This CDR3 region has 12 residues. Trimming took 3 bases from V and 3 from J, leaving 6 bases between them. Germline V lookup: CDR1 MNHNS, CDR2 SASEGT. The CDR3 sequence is CASSDRNYEQYV. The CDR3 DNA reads TGTGCCAGCAGTGACAGGAACTACGAGCAGTACGTC.

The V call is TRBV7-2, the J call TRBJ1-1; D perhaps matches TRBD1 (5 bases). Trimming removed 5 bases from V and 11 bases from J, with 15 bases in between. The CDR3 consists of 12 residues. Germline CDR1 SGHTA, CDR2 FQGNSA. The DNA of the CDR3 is TGTGCCAGCAGCCTCGGGACCCGGCGGGCTTTCTTT. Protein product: CASSLGTRRAFF.

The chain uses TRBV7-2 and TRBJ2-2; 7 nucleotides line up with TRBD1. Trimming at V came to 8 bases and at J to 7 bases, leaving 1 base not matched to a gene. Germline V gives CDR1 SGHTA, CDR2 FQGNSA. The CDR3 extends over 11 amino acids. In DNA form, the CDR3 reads TGTGCCAGCGACAGGGTCGGGGAGCTGTTTTTT. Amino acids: CASDRVGELFF.